This T cell receptor beta chain is drawn from a study of response to subunit inactivated influenza vaccine. Each CDR3 protein gets one entry after TCRdb re-called the RT-PCR reads with MiXCR. This repertoire shows roughly 550,000 distinct CDR3 sequences, approximately 20% found once; its top ten account for 2.5% to 3.5%. Trimming took 7 bases from V and 7 from J; bases not matched to a gene: 11. CDR3 length: 15 residues. Germline CDR1 MDHEN, CDR2 SYDVKM. These data were likewise used in another study, on T cells expressing NK-cell markers. From that second work: UMIs accompanied the 5'RACE template switching by which TCR beta cDNA was made. Dominant NKG2C+ clonotype frequencies of about 1.0-7.5% of CD8+ T cells were measured in about 6 donors. The study found these clonotypes also leading the CD3+CD56-NKG2C+ fraction in four donors.

The V call is TRBV28, the J call TRBJ2-2; 8 bases line up with TRBD1. This receptor was identified in a man aged 50-60 years who received an inactivated influenza vaccine. The sample consisted of CD4+ T cells sorted from PBMCs, taken roughly 12 days after vaccination. CDR3 sequence reads: CASNPRTGYNGELFF. For the CDR3, the DNA is TGTGCCAGCAATCCTCGGACAGGGTATAACGGGGAGCTGTTTTTT.